This TCR beta chain was recovered during a study of post-analysis software for immune sequencing data (dated by TCRdb to about 2015). About the full investigation: Disease courses on record covered relapsing-remitting, secondary progressive and progressive-relapsing multiple sclerosis, though some patients had no subtype annotation. The multiple sclerosis patient repertoires were compared with more than 10 previously published healthy control repertoires from donors aged roughly 6 to 27 years. A subset of samples was prepared in parallel using single-end sample barcoding, then pooled and co-amplified after Illumina adapter ligation.

Receptors were amplified or captured by PCR. Sequencing instrument: Illumina HiSeq 2500. To reduce PCR and sequencing biases, unique molecular identifiers were incorporated into the TCR beta cDNA libraries. Some 500,000 cDNA molecules were obtained for every 1 to 10 million input T cells, so each molecule roughly corresponded to one T cell. The patient libraries were prepared and sequenced with the same protocol used for the earlier healthy control dataset. Samples belonging to the same batch were prepared together, multiplexed and sequenced on a shared HiSeq lane. The original pipeline was this. Raw barcoded reads were processed with MIGEC, discarding single-read molecular identifier groups before consensus assembly and CDR3 extraction. VDJtools was used for post-analysis of the clonotype tables, with diversity normalized by down-sampling every dataset to the smallest sample size. Repertoire overlap clustering matched CDR3 amino acid but not nucleotide sequences to correct batch-related cross-sample contamination. The raw public data were reprocessed by TCRdb itself: fastp quality trimming at Q25, MiXCR clonotype calling, in-frame beta chains only. Identical CDR3 protein sequences are pooled into one entry, listed with their most common genes and DNA. The V and J calls follow TCRdb's processing rather than the paper's. The sample profile shows roughly 150,000 distinct CDR3 sequences; about 37% of them were found once. Together, the top ten hold around 30% of the sample.

Ten or more counts support this clonotype. Its antigen remains undetermined. Base qualities were left out, and no much larger clone turns up one base away. The time point label of this sample denotes: second blood draw from one MS patient after hematopoietic stem cell transplantation. To demonstrate the VDJtools post-analysis software, the study profiled TCR beta repertoires from the peripheral blood of about a dozen young patients with multiple sclerosis. The patients with multiple sclerosis were children and adolescents between roughly 6 and 17 years of age. What the research found in general, with its limitations: Direct clustering with F measure showed strong co-clustering of samples prepared in the same batch, prompting a batch-effect correction. The multiple sclerosis patient group was slightly younger than the control group. Roughly 5 TRBV segments, including TRBV5-6, TRBV5-1 and TRBV20-1, were significantly more frequent in patients than controls. Significantly lower normalized Chao1 diversity was found in multiple sclerosis patients than in controls, suggesting substantial peripheral T-cell clonal expansion.

The CDR3 covers 12 residues, taking in both the cysteine and the phenylalanine. The CDR3 DNA has 36 bases and is translated from base 1. The germline V gene specifies SQVTM as CDR1 and ANQGSEA as CDR2. The germline V end is reduced by 7 bases and the J end by 8 bases; junction bases left unmatched: 7. The source is a girl aged 5 to 17 with multiple sclerosis. Donor details come from another sample of the same person, matched by shared clones. The sequencing here drew on blood, taken after autologous hematopoietic stem cell transplantation. The V and J genes are TRBV29-1 and TRBJ1-2; TRBD1 fits 10 bases in the junction. CDR3 reads: CSGGTGEKGYTF. The nucleotide sequence is given as TGCAGCGGGGGGACAGGGGAAAAAGGCTACACCTTC.